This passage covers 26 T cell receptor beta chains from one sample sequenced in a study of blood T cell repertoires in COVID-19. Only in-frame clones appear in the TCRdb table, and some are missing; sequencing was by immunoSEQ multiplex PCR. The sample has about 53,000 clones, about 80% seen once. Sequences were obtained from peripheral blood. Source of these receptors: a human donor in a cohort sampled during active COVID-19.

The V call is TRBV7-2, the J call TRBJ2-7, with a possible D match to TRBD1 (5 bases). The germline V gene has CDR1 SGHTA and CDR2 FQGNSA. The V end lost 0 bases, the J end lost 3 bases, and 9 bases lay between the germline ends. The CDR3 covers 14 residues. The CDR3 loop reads CASSLAGDVYEQYF. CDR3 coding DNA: TGTGCCAGCAGCTTAGCAGGGGATGTCTACGAGCAGTACTTC.

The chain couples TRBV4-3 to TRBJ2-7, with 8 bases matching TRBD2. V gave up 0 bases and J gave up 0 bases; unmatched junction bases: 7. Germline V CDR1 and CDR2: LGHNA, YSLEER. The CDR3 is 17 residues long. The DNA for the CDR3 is TGCGCCAGCAGCCAAGAATCGGCGGGGGGACACTCCTACGAGCAGTACTTC. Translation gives CASSQESAGGHSYEQYF.

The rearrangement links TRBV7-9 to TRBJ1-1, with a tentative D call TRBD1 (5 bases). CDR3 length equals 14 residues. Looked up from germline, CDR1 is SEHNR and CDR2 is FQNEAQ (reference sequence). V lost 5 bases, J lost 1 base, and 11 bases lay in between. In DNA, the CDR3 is TGTGCCAGCAGCCCCAGGGTGAGGAACACTGAAGCTTTCTTT. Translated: CASSPRVRNTEAFF.

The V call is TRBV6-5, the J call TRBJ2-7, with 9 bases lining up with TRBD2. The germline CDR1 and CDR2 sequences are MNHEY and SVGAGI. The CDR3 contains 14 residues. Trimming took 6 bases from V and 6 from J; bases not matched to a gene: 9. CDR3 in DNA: TGTGCCAGCAGGGGTAGCGGGGGAGTATTCGAGCAGTACTTC. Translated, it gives CASRGSGGVFEQYF.

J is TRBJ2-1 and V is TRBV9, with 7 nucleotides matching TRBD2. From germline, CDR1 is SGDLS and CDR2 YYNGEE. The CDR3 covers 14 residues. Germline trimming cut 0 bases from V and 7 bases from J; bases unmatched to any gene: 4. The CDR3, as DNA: TGTGCCAGCAGCGTAGAGCTAGCGGCGAATGAGCAGTTCTTC. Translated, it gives CASSVELAANEQFF.

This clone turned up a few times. The CDR3 coding sequence is TGTGCCAGCAGCACTCGGACAGGGGTCTCCTACGAGCAGTACTTC. Its translation: CASSTRTGVSYEQYF. The J gene is TRBJ2-7, the V gene TRBV7-8; 9 bases match TRBD1. Germline V lookup: CDR1 SGHVS, CDR2 FQNEAQ. The CDR3 contains 15 residues. V gave up 5 bases and J gave up 0 bases; unmatched junction bases: 5.

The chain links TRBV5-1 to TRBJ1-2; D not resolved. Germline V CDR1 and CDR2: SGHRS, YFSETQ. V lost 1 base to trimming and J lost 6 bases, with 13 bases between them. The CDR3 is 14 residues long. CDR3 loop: CASSLHAPSDGYTF. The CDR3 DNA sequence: TGCGCCAGCAGCTTGCACGCACCAAGCGATGGCTACACCTTC.

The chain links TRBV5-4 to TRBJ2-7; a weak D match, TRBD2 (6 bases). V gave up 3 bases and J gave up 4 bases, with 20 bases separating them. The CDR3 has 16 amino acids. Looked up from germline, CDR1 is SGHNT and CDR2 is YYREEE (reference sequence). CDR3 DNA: TGTGCCAGCAGCTCCCGCGTCGCCAGGGAGGATTACGAGCAGTACTTC. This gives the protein CASSSRVAREDYEQYF.

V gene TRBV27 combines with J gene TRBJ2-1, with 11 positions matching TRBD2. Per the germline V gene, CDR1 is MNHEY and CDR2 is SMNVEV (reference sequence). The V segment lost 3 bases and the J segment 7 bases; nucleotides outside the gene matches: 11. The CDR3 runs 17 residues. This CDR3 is CASSFGGLAGGLNEQFF. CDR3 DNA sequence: TGTGCCAGCAGTTTTGGTGGGTTAGCGGGGGGGCTTAATGAGCAGTTCTTC.

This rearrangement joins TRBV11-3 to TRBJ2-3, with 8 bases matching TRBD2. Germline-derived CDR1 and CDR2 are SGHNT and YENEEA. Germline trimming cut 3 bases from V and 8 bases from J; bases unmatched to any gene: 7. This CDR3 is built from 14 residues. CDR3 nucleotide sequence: TGTGCCAGCAGCTTCGCGGGGGGCAGTGGTACGCAGTATTTT. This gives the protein CASSFAGGSGTQYF.

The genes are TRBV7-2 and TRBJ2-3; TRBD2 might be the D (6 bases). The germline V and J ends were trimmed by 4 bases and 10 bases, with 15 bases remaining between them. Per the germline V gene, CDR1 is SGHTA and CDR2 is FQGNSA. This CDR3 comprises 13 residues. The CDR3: CASSWDSPGPQYF. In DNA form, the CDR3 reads TGTGCCAGCAGCTGGGACTCCCCCGGGCCGCAGTATTTT. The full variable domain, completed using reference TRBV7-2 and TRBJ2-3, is GAGVSQSPSNKVTEKGKDVELRCDPISGHTALYWYRQSLGQGLEFLIYFQGNSAPDKSGLPSDRFSAERTGGSVSTLTIQRTQQEDSAVYLCASSWDSPGPQYFGPGTRLTVL.

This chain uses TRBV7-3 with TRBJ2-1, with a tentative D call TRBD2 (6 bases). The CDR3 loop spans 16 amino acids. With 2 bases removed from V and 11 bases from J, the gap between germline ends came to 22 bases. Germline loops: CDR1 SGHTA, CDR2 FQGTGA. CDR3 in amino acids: CASSLDFRRDERKQFF. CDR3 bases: TGTGCCAGCAGCTTAGATTTTCGGAGGGATGAGAGAAAGCAGTTCTTC.

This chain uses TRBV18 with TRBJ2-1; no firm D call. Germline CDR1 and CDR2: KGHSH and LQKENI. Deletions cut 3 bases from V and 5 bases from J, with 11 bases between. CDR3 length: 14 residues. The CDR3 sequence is CASSPSWQDNEQFF. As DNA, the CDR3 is TGTGCCAGCTCACCCTCTTGGCAGGACAATGAGCAGTTCTTC.

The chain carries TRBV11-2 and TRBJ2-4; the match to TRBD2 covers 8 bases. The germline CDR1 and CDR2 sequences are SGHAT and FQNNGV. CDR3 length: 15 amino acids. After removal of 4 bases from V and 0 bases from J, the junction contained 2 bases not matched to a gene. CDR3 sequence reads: CASSSSGLAKNIQYF. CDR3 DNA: TGTGCCAGCAGCTCTAGCGGGCTAGCCAAAAACATTCAGTACTTC.

In DNA, the CDR3 is TGTGCCACCAGTGTTGGCAGCTCTGGGGCCAACGTCCTGACTTTC. It codes for CATSVGSSGANVLTF. This chain connects TRBV24-1 to TRBJ2-6; D not resolved. The CDR3 totals 15 residues. Germline loops: CDR1 KGHDR, CDR2 SFDVKD. V dropped 5 bases and J dropped 0 bases, with 7 bases sitting between them.

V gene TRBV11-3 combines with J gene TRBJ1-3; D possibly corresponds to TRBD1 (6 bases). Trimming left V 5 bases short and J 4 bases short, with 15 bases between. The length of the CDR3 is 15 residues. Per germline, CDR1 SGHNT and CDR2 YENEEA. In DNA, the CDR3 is TGTGCCAGCAGCCTTTGGGGGCAGAGAGGAAACACCATATATTTT. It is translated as CASSLWGQRGNTIYF.

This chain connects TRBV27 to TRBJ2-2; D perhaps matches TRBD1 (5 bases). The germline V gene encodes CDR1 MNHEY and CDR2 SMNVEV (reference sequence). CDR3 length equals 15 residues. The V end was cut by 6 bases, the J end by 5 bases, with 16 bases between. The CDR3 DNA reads TGTGCCAGCAGACCCGCAGGGTCCAAGACCGGGGAGCTGTTTTTT. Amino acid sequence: CASRPAGSKTGELFF.

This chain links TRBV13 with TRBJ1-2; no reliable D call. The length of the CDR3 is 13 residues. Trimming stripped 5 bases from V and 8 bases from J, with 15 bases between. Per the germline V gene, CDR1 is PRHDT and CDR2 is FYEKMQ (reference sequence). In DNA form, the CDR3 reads TGTGCCAGCAGCCCACCCACCGGGAAGGGCTACACCTTC. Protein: CASSPPTGKGYTF.

As DNA, the CDR3 is TGTGCCAGCAGTCGACAGTACACTGAAGCTTTCTTT. Amino acid sequence: CASSRQYTEAFF. This rearrangement joins TRBV28 to TRBJ1-1; possible D gene TRBD1, 5 bases. CDR3 length: 12 amino acids. V was trimmed by 5 bases and J by 3 bases, leaving 7 bases between them. The V gene's germline CDR1 is MDHEN and CDR2 SYDVKM.

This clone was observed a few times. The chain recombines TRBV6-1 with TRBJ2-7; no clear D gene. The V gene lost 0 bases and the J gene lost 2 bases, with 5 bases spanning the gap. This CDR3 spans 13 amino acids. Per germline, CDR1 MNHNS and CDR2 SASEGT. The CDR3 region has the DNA TGTGCCAGCAGTGAAGCGGGCCCCTACGAGCAGTACTTC. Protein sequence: CASSEAGPYEQYF.

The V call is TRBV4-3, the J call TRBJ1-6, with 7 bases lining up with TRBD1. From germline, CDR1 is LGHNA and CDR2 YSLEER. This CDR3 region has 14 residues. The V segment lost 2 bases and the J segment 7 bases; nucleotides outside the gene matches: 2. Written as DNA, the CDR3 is TGCGCCAGCAGCCAACGGGGACAGAATTCACCCCTCCACTTT. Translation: CASSQRGQNSPLHF.

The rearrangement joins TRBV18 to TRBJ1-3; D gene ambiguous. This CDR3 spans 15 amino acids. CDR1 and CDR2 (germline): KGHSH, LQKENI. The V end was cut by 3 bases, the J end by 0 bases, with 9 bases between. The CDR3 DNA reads TGTGCCAGCTCACCCCGGGAGGCCTCTGGAAACACCATATATTTT. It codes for CASSPREASGNTIYF.

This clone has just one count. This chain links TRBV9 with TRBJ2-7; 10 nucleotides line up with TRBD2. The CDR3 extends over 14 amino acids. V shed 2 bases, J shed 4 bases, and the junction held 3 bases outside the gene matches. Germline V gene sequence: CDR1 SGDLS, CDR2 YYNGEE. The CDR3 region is CASSVSSGGYEQYF. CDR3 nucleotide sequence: TGTGCCAGCAGCGTCTCTAGCGGGGGATACGAGCAGTACTTC.

The CDR3 here is CASSQGAPGLAGGLYNEQFF. The CDR3 DNA reads as TGCGCCAGCAGCCAAGGCGCACCGGGACTAGCGGGGGGCCTCTACAATGAGCAGTTCTTC. This chain joins TRBV4-3 and TRBJ2-1; 15 positions agree with TRBD2. The CDR3 sequence is 20 residues long. With 1 base clipped from V and 3 bases from J, the junction kept 10 bases outside the gene matches. Germline CDR1 LGHNA, CDR2 YSLEER.

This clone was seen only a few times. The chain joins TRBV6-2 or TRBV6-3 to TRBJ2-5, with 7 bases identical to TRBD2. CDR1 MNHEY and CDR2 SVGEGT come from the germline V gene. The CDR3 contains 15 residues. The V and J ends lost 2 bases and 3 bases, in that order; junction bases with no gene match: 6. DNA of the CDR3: TGTGCCAGCAGTTACGGGGGGGGGACCGAAGAGACCCAGTACTTC. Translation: CASSYGGGTEETQYF.

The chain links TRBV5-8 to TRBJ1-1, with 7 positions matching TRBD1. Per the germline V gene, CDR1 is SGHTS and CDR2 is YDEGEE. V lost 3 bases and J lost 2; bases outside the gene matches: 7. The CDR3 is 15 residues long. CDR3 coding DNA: TGTGCCAGCAGCTCTAGACAGGGCCAAAACACTGAAGCTTTCTTT. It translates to CASSSRQGQNTEAFF.